This TCR beta chain was sequenced during a study of T-cell memory formation after mild COVID-19. At the level of the study: There were largely donor-specific TCR clusters.

In germline, CDR1 is MNHEY, CDR2 SVGEGT. CDR3 length: 16 residues. Trimming cost V 2 bases and J 6 bases; bases outside gene matches: 10. As concerns this clonotype: Antigen: not known.

The TCR alpha and TCR beta cDNA libraries, bearing sample barcodes and UMIs, were generated by 5'RACE using constant-segment primers. Via MiXCR, TCRdb re-called the 5' RACE reads, giving one row per CDR3 protein. In the table there are 310,000 or so distinct CDR3 sequences, 15% of which are singletons. Study-wide results and limits: Mainly in CM and EM were contracting CD4+ clones; CD8+ were in EMRA. While clones contracting from day 15 to 85 were balanced between CD4 and CD8, later expanders leaned CD4+.

This sequence was found in a man aged 18-30 years who had mild COVID-19 (a few samples of this study predate the infection). Cell type and time point are not known. The rearrangement links TRBV6-2 or TRBV6-3 to TRBJ2-5; 9 bases agree with TRBD1. The sequenced material came from PBMCs or a T cell subset sorted from them (not recorded which). The CDR3 nucleotides read TGTGCCAGCAGTTACGGAAGACAGGGGGGTCTACAGACCCAGTACTTC. This translates into CASSYGRQGGLQTQYF.